One sample yielded the 29 T cell receptor beta chains listed below, sequenced in a study of T cells after yellow fever vaccination. From the 5' RACE reads, TCRdb called clonotypes with MiXCR, one entry per CDR3 protein. The data hold about 120,000 distinct CDR3 sequences, with 8.9% observed a single time. Sequenced material: CD8+ T cells sorted from PBMCs, taken on the day of the yellow fever booster vaccination. These receptors all stem from a man aged 18-30 years who received the YFV17D yellow fever vaccine.

This clonotype has more than one count but fewer than ten. V gene TRBV12-5 combines with J gene TRBJ2-7, with TRBD1 as a possible D gene (6 bases). V shed 6 bases and J shed 3 bases, with 12 bases lying between them. Germline values: CDR1 LGHNT, CDR2 FRNRAP. CDR3 size: 13 residues. The DNA of the CDR3 is TGTGCTAGTGGACAGGACAGCTTCTACGAGCAGTACTTC. Translating gives CASGQDSFYEQYF.

This clonotype was picked up a small number of times. The CDR3 coding sequence is TGTGCCACCAGCAGAGTGGGATTTACGGGGGAAGCTTTCTTT. It translates to CATSRVGFTGEAFF. V is TRBV15 and J is TRBJ1-1; D uncertain. V was trimmed by 1 base and J by 8 bases, leaving 14 bases between them. CDR3 length equals 14 residues. Germline CDR1 LNHNV, CDR2 YYDKDF (reference sequence).

The V and J genes are TRBV6-6 and TRBJ2-3; D is possibly TRBD2 (5 bases). CDR3 length: 12 residues. Looked up from germline, CDR1 is MNHNY and CDR2 is SVGAGI (reference sequence). V lost 11 bases and J lost 5, with 14 bases in between. CDR3 nucleotides: TGTGCCGGCGGGCCTGACGGAGATACGCAGTATTTT. Protein product: CAGGPDGDTQYF.

This clonotype turned up a few times. The gene calls are TRBV4-1 and TRBJ2-7; D is unclear. The germline CDR1 and CDR2 sequences are MGHRA and YSYEKL. Trimming cost V 1 base and J 2 bases, with 15 bases left between them. The CDR3 loop spans 16 amino acids. CDR3 DNA sequence: TGCGCCAGCAGCCAAGCGGTTAGGGAAGTCGCCTACGAGCAGTACTTC. This codes for CASSQAVREVAYEQYF.

V usage is TRBV9 and J usage is TRBJ2-3, with a possible D match to TRBD1 (5 bases). This CDR3 is built from 17 residues. CDR1 is SGDLS and CDR2 is YYNGEE in the germline V gene. V gave up 3 bases and J gave up 4 bases, with 21 bases separating them. In nucleotides, the CDR3 is TGTGCCAGCAGCGCCGACCCCCAGGGTAAAACCTCAGATACGCAGTATTTT. Translated, it gives CASSADPQGKTSDTQYF. Full variable domain (missing parts from reference TRBV9 and TRBJ2-3): DSGVTQTPKHLITATGQRVTLRCSPRSGDLSVYWYQQSLDQGLQFLIQYYNGEERAKGNILERFSAQQFPDLHSELNLSSLELGDSALYFCASSADPQGKTSDTQYFGPGTRLTVL.

This clonotype was counted a few times. V gene TRBV5-8 combines with J gene TRBJ2-7, with 8 bases fitting TRBD2. CDR1 and CDR2 from the germline V gene are SGHTS and YDEGEE. CDR3 size: 14 residues. The junction had 7 bases not matched to a gene; V was cut back by 4 bases and J by 4 bases. The CDR3 is CASSPGGAPYEQYF. In nucleotides, the CDR3 is TGTGCCAGCAGCCCCGGGGGGGCCCCATACGAGCAGTACTTC.

The gene calls are TRBV7-9 and TRBJ1-2; the match to TRBD1 covers 7 bases. CDR3 length: 14 residues. CDR1 and CDR2 (germline): SEHNR, FQNEAQ (reference sequence). V shed 6 bases and J 8 bases; nucleotides not matched to a gene: 12. This CDR3 is CASRLTNTGDGYTF. CDR3 bases: TGTGCCAGCAGGCTTACCAACACAGGGGACGGCTACACCTTC.

This clonotype was observed a handful of times. This chain joins TRBV7-9 and TRBJ2-3; unclear D gene. V lost 5 bases to trimming and J lost 2 bases, with 23 bases between them. The germline CDR1 and CDR2 sequences are SEHNR and FQNEAQ (reference sequence). The CDR3 spans 18 residues. CDR3 sequence reads: CASSRPRLGPANTDTQYF. In nucleotides, the CDR3 is TGTGCCAGCAGCCGTCCGCGGTTAGGACCTGCTAACACAGATACGCAGTATTTT.

DNA for the CDR3: TGTGCCAGCAGCTTCCCTAGCGGGGGGTGGGGTGAGCAGTTCTTC. Amino acids: CASSFPSGGWGEQFF. The chain employs TRBV11-2 and TRBJ2-1, with 11 bases lining up with TRBD2. With 3 bases clipped from V and 9 bases from J, the junction kept 7 bases outside the gene matches. The CDR3 consists of 15 residues. Germline CDR1 reads SGHAT; CDR2 reads FQNNGV.

This clonotype was counted many times. This rearrangement joins TRBV7-6 to TRBJ2-2; the D is unclear. V dropped 0 bases and J dropped 2 bases, with 7 bases sitting between them. The V gene's germline CDR1 is SGHVS and CDR2 FNYEAQ. The CDR3 totals 15 residues. This chain's CDR3 is CASSLAGTNTGELFF. CDR3 coding DNA: TGTGCCAGCAGCTTAGCTGGTACTAACACCGGGGAGCTGTTTTTT.

The CDR3 reads CASSLPKKTEAFF. Written as DNA, the CDR3 is TGCGCCAGCAGCCTCCCGAAGAAGACTGAAGCTTTCTTT. V gene TRBV4-3 combines with J gene TRBJ1-1; unclear D gene. This CDR3 contains 13 residues. The V and J ends lost 4 bases and 5 bases respectively, with 11 bases between them. Germline-derived CDR1 and CDR2 are LGHNA and YSLEER.

This clonotype was seen a few times. This rearrangement joins TRBV4-2 to TRBJ2-3; TRBD2 agrees at 7 bases. The CDR3 sequence is 14 residues long. J gave up 5 bases and V 1 base, and 3 bases lay outside the gene matches. Germline V gives CDR1 LGHNA, CDR2 YNFKEQ. CDR3 protein: CASSQVSGGDTQYF. In DNA, the CDR3 is TGTGCCAGCAGCCAAGTTTCGGGAGGAGATACGCAGTATTTT.

This clonotype came up a few times. The CDR3 region is CASSSGGGAPTDTQYF. In DNA form, the CDR3 reads TGTGCCAGCAGCTCCGGCGGGGGGGCTCCAACAGATACGCAGTATTTT. The V call is TRBV6-5, the J call TRBJ2-3; 9 bases fit TRBD2. The CDR3 runs to 16 residues. Trimming took 6 bases from V and 3 from J; bases not matched to a gene: 10. Germline CDR1 and CDR2: MNHEY and SVGAGI.

This clonotype occurred a few times. This sequence joins TRBV2 and TRBJ1-2; D unresolved. With 0 bases removed from V and 6 bases from J, the gap between germline ends came to 14 bases. The CDR3 length is 15 residues. Germline CDR1 SNHLY, CDR2 FYNNEI. The DNA of the CDR3 is TGTGCCAGCAGTGAAGCGCTTGGGGTCGAGAATGGCTACACCTTC. Translated: CASSEALGVENGYTF.

V and J are TRBV7-9 and TRBJ2-1; D tentatively fits TRBD1 or TRBD2 (5 bases each). Germline V gene lookup returns CDR1 SEHNR and CDR2 FQNEAQ (reference sequence). The ends were cut back, 5 bases at V and 5 bases at J, with 16 bases in the middle. The CDR3 contains 15 residues. The CDR3 DNA reads as TGTGCCAGCAGCCGAGATGAGGGGAGAGACAATGAGCAGTTCTTC. It is translated as CASSRDEGRDNEQFF.

This chain uses TRBV6-2 or TRBV6-3 with TRBJ2-7, with D tentatively TRBD2 (6 bases). Between the trimmed V and J ends, which lost 3 bases and 5 bases, there was a span of 14 bases. The CDR3 is 14 residues long. Germline CDR1 is MNHEY and CDR2 is SVGEGT. CDR3 in amino acids: CASSYSLGGNEQYF. As DNA, the CDR3 is TGTGCCAGCAGTTATAGTCTAGGAGGGAACGAGCAGTACTTC.

The chain employs TRBV9 and TRBJ2-3; the D call may be TRBD1 or TRBD2 (5 bases each). The CDR3 sequence is 18 residues long. V gave up 8 bases and J gave up 0 bases, with 25 bases separating them. CDR1 is SGDLS and CDR2 is YYNGEE in the germline V gene. CDR3: CASDPPFGRGESTDTQYF. The CDR3 DNA sequence: TGTGCCAGTGACCCCCCCTTCGGAAGAGGGGAGAGCACAGATACGCAGTATTTT.

The chain uses TRBV12-3 or TRBV12-4 and TRBJ2-1; D call uncertain. The CDR3 is 12 residues long. V lost 6 bases and J 6 bases, leaving 9 bases between the germline ends. CDR3 sequence (DNA): TGTGCCAGCAGGACTGAACTCAATGAGCAGTTCTTC. Residues: CASRTELNEQFF.

The rearrangement uses TRBV12-3 or TRBV12-4 and TRBJ2-5; D may be TRBD1 (6 bases). The V end lost 1 base, the J end lost 5 bases, and 11 bases lay between the germline ends. This CDR3 is built from 14 residues. CDR3 residues: CASSLETGYETQYF. The CDR3 DNA is TGTGCCAGCAGTTTAGAAACAGGGTATGAGACCCAGTACTTC.

This clonotype came up a few times. This sequence joins TRBV4-1 and TRBJ2-7; TRBD2 matches 7 bases. The V gene's germline CDR1 is MGHRA and CDR2 YSYEKL. Trimming took 1 base from V and 4 from J; bases not matched to a gene: 4. This CDR3 is 14 amino acids long. CDR3 loop: CASSQGGGRYEQYF. The DNA of the CDR3 is TGCGCCAGCAGCCAAGGCGGGGGACGTTACGAGCAGTACTTC.

The rearrangement uses TRBV4-3 and TRBJ1-1; D is possibly TRBD1 (5 bases). V shed 0 bases and J shed 8 bases, with 19 bases lying between them. Germline V gives CDR1 LGHNA, CDR2 YSLEER. This CDR3 comprises 16 residues. The CDR3 DNA reads TGCGCCAGCAGCCAAGATCGGGCGGTTTGGGGACCCGAAGCTTTCTTT. This sequence encodes CASSQDRAVWGPEAFF.

This clonotype was detected ten times or more. The chain is built from TRBV29-1 and TRBJ1-1; TRBD1 agrees at 8 bases. V lost 4 bases to trimming and J lost 4 bases; unmatched junction nucleotides: 5. Per the germline V gene, CDR1 is SQVTM and CDR2 is ANQGSEA. This CDR3 is built from 13 residues. The chain's CDR3 is CSVVQGAATEAFF. In nucleotides, the CDR3 is TGCAGCGTTGTTCAGGGGGCGGCCACTGAAGCTTTCTTT. The variable domain in full, with the rest retrieved from reference TRBV29-1 and TRBJ1-1, is SAVISQKPSRDICQRGTSLTIQCQVDSQVTMMFWYRQQPGQSLTLIATANQGSEATYESGFVIDKFPISRPNLTFSTLTVSNMSPEDSSIYLCSVVQGAATEAFFGQGTRLTVV.

This clonotype was seen more than once but under ten times. The gene calls are TRBV7-6 and TRBJ2-1; no clear D. The CDR3 runs 18 residues. Germline CDR1 SGHVS, CDR2 FNYEAQ. V was cut by 1 base and J by 0 bases, with 16 bases left in between. The CDR3 region has the DNA TGTGCCAGCAGCTTAGGGCCTGCGATAGGGCGCTCCTACAATGAGCAGTTCTTC. Translating gives CASSLGPAIGRSYNEQFF. Together with reference TRBV7-6 and TRBJ2-1, the CDR3 gives the full variable domain: GAGVSQSPRYKVTKRGQDVALRCDPISGHVSLYWYRQALGQGPEFLTYFNYEAQQDKSGLPNDRFSAERPEGSISTLTIQRTEQRDSAMYRCASSLGPAIGRSYNEQFFGPGTRLTVL.

This clonotype was observed at least ten times. The CDR3 sequence is CASSSPAGSEQYF. The CDR3 bases are TGCGCCAGCAGCTCCCCCGCAGGGAGCGAGCAGTACTTC. This rearrangement joins TRBV5-1 to TRBJ2-7, with D perhaps being TRBD1 or TRBD2 (5 bases each). V lost 3 bases to trimming and J lost 6 bases, with 13 bases between them. CDR3 length: 13 amino acids. The germline CDR1 and CDR2 sequences are SGHRS and YFSETQ.

This clonotype was seen only a few times. The chain has TRBV6-6 and TRBJ1-1, with D uncertain. V dropped 7 bases and J dropped 1 base, with 19 bases sitting between them. Germline V gene data show CDR1 as MNHNY and CDR2 as SVGAGI (reference sequence). The CDR3 loop spans 16 amino acids. The CDR3 loop is CASTPLVRSWNTEAFF. The CDR3 DNA reads as TGTGCCAGCACCCCTTTAGTGCGCAGCTGGAACACTGAAGCTTTCTTT.

The sample holds a few counts of this clonotype. The chain joins TRBV29-1 to TRBJ2-7; TRBD2 agrees at 9 bases. Germline V gene data show CDR1 as SQVTM and CDR2 as ANQGSEA. This CDR3 is 13 amino acids long. Germline trimming cut 7 bases from V and 3 bases from J; bases unmatched to any gene: 7. In DNA form, the CDR3 reads TGCAGCGCCGAGCGAGCGGGGGGCTACGAGCAGTACTTC. Amino acids: CSAERAGGYEQYF.

This chain uses TRBV16 with TRBJ2-1; the D gene could be TRBD1 or TRBD2 (5 bases each). Trimming stripped 3 bases from V and 11 bases from J, with 5 bases between. The germline CDR1 and CDR2 sequences are KGHSY and FQNENV. The CDR3 covers 10 residues. In DNA, the CDR3 is TGTGCCAGCAGCCAGGGACAGCAGTTCTTC. Protein sequence: CASSQGQQFF.

The chain recombines TRBV6-5 with TRBJ2-5; D is unclear. Between the trimmed V and J ends, which lost 0 bases and 1 base, there was a span of 3 bases. The CDR3 contains 13 residues. Germline-derived CDR1 and CDR2 are MNHEY and SVGAGI. In nucleotides, the CDR3 is TGTGCCAGCAGTTACTCCTTCCAAGAGACCCAGTACTTC. It encodes CASSYSFQETQYF.

This clonotype appeared a few times. This chain joins TRBV19 and TRBJ2-6; D might be TRBD2 (6 bases). The CDR3 has 19 amino acids. CDR1 and CDR2 (germline): LNHDA, SQIVND (reference sequence). V gave up 4 bases and J gave up 1 base, with 20 bases separating them. The CDR3 nucleotides read TGTGCCAGTAGTAAAATATTAGGAGGGACCCCATCTGGGGCCAACGTCCTGACTTTC. Protein sequence: CASSKILGGTPSGANVLTF.